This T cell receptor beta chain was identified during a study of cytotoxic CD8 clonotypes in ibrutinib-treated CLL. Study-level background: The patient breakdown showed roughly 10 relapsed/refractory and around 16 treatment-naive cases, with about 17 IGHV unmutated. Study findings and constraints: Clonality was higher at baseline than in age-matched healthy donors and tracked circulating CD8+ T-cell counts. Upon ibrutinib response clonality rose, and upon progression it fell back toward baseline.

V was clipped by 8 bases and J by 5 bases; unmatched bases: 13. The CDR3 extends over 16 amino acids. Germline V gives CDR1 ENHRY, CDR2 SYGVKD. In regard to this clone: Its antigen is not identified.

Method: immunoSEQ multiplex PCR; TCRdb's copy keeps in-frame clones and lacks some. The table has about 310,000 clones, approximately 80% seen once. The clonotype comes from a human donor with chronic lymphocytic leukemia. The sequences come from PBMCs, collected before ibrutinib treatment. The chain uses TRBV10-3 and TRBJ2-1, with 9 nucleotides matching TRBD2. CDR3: CAIGAGGSFRDNEQFF. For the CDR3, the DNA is TGTGCCATCGGAGCGGGGGGATCATTCCGGGACAATGAGCAGTTCTTC.